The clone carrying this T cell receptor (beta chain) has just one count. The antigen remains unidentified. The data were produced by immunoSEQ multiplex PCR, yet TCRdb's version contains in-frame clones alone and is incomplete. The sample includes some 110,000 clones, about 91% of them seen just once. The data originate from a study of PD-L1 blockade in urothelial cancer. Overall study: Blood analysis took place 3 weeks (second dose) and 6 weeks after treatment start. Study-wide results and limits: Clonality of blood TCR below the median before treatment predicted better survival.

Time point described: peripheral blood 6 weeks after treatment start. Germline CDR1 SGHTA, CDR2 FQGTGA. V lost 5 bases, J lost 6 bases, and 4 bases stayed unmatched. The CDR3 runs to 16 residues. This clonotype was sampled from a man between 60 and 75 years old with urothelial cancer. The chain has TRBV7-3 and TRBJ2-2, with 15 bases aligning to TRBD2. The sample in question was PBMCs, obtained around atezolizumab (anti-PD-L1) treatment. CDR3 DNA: TGTGCCAGCAGCATTGGACTAGCGGGAGGGGCCGGGGAGCTGTTTTTT. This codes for CASSIGLAGGAGELFF.